This T cell receptor (beta chain) originates from a study of blood T cell repertoires in COVID-19. Germline V gene data show CDR1 as MNHEY and CDR2 as SVGAGI. The CDR3 covers 15 residues. V shed 0 bases and J 7 bases; nucleotides not matched to a gene: 7. This clone was counted between two and nine times. Original methodology: Quantification of nucleated cells was approximated via reference gene primer amplification. Libraries were prepared by immunoSEQ multiplex PCR; TCRdb keeps only in-frame clonotypes and omits some of them. V and J calls and clone size follow that table, whereas D and trimming were derived from the DNA. In the table there are tens of thousands of clones, roughly 80% of which are singletons.

The sample comprised peripheral blood. The receptor was isolated from an older woman with acute or convalescent COVID-19. The chain uses TRBV6-5 and TRBJ1-2; 8 nucleotides line up with TRBD1. CDR3 in DNA: TGTGCCAGCAGTTACTCGAGGACAGGGCTGGGTGGCTACACCTTC. It encodes CASSYSRTGLGGYTF.